The text below deals with one T cell receptor delta chain. The sample comes from a study of gamma-delta chains in newborns, infants, children. In the study overall: Polyclonal expansion of innate γδ T cells after birth follows microbial exposure.

TCRdb called clones from the reads again using CATT. The sample has roughly 4,000 delta-chain clones; 44% are singletons. The CDR3 has 18 residues. Germline V lookup: CDR1 TVYSNPD, CDR2 GDNSRS (reference sequence). Trimming stripped 3 bases from V and 0 bases from J, with 26 bases between. The receptor was isolated from a child who was a newborn, infant or young child, either healthy, febrile or measles-vaccinated (not recorded which). The sequencing here drew on blood, taken at week 6. The V gene is TRDV3, the J gene TRDJ1, with a weak D call TRDD3 (8 bases). The CDR3 spells CALTFLSPTGGYTDKLIF. In DNA, the CDR3 is TGTGCCTTGACCTTCCTCTCCCCGACTGGGGGTTACACCGATAAACTCATCTTT.